This T cell receptor beta chain was documented in a study of blood T cell repertoires in COVID-19. Study information: Both acute and convalescent COVID-19 samples were obtained from the United States, Italy and Spain.

The CDR3 covers 14 residues. With 4 bases clipped from V and 4 bases from J, the junction kept 7 bases outside the gene matches. Germline V lookup: CDR1 MGHRA, CDR2 YSYEKL. All enrollees were roughly 18 to 100 years old and from approximately 25 US areas. Symptom resolution, clearance, or two negative PCRs marked the recovered donors of Cohort 3. Sequencing used immunoSEQ multiplex PCR; TCRdb keeps in-frame clones, though not all of them. The sample records under 300,000 clones, roughly 88% being singletons. The sequenced material came from PBMCs or T cells enriched from blood (not recorded which). The TCR comes from a woman aged 45-60 years who had recovered from COVID-19. V gene TRBV4-1 combines with J gene TRBJ2-7, with TRBD2 identical over 7 bases. CDR3 nucleotide sequence: TGCGCCAGCAGCCCGAGTAGCGGGTCTTACGAGCAGTACTTC. Its protein product is CASSPSSGSYEQYF.